This record concerns one TCR beta chain sequence. Its antigen remains unidentified. Patients were excluded if they had other autoimmune diseases or uncontrolled infections, and likewise if pregnancy or lactation applied. As diagnostic evidence, clinical symptoms, serum thyroxine, TRAb, thyroid ultrasound and orbital computed tomography were relied upon. The authors amplified TCR beta CDR3 regions, and they did so from RNA transcripts for repertoire sequencing. HTBI-primed RT-PCR formed the first round, and a multiplex PCR formed the second. TCRdb re-analysed the multiplex PCR reads in MiXCR, keeping a single row per CDR3 protein. The sample has 680,000 or so distinct CDR3 sequences, around a fifth seen once. The sample comes from a study of Graves' ophthalmopathy and Graves' hyperthyroidism. General study findings and limits: Blood also held most thyroid clonotypes expanded above 0.001 frequency. Sensitivity reached 70% to 71% and specificity approximately 72% when the model predicted ophthalmopathy progression.

CDR1 is LGHDT and CDR2 is YNNKEL in the germline V gene (reference sequence). V dropped 2 bases and J dropped 6 bases, with 10 bases sitting between them. The CDR3 has 14 amino acids. Sample: peripheral blood. The clonotype originates from a woman aged 18 to 35 with stable Graves' hyperthyroidism. Some clones in this sample may be carry-over from other donors' samples. The rearrangement joins TRBV3-1 to TRBJ2-2; D might be TRBD1 (5 bases). In nucleotides, the CDR3 is TGTGCCAGCAGCCAACAGGGTGCGTCCGGGGAGCTGTTTTTT. This translates into CASSQQGASGELFF.